This T cell receptor beta chain came from a study of shared clonotypes between healthy human individuals. Study results and limitations: The four-donor shared clonotypes exceeded non-shared clonotypes in generation probability, with non-shared ones scoring lower.

Only in-frame clones appear in the TCRdb table, and some are missing; sequencing was by immunoSEQ multiplex PCR. Of around 2.3 million clones listed, almost 96% were seen once; the top ten hold approximately 0.13%. Donors comprised healthy HIV-negative adults lacking recent acute infections or vaccinations. CDR3 length: 16 amino acids. Trimming left V 1 base short and J 2 bases short, with 13 bases between. CDR1 is SGHAT, CDR2 FQNNGV, per germline. This clone has just one count. The antigen is undetermined. This sequence originates from a man aged 18 to 30 in good health. This chain connects TRBV11-2 to TRBJ2-3; D gene unclear. Specimen: naive CD4+ T cells sorted from blood. Subset indicated: CD45RA+ positively selected. The CDR3 coding sequence is TGTGCCAGCAGCTTAGGCGTAGCTGGATCCACAGATACGCAGTATTTT. Translation gives CASSLGVAGSTDTQYF.